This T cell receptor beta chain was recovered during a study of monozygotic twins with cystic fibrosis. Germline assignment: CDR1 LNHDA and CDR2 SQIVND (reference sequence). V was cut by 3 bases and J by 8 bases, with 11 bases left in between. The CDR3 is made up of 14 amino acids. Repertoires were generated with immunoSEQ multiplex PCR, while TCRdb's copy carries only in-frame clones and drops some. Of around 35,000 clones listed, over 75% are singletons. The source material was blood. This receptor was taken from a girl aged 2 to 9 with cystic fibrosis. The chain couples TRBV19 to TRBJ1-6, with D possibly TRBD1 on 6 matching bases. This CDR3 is CASSMQGPDSPLHF. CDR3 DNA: TGTGCCAGTAGTATGCAGGGGCCGGATTCACCCCTCCACTTT.